Following are 20 T cell receptor beta chains from one sample sequenced in a study of neurological immune-mediated disorders. In TCRdb, the 5' RACE reads were re-called with MiXCR into one record per CDR3 protein. The sample shows some 70,000 distinct CDR3 sequences, less than 5.5% of them seen only once. The sequenced material came from PBMCs. The receptors here all came from a man aged 25 to 40 with multiple sclerosis.

This clonotype was detected ten times or more. The chain uses TRBV5-1 and TRBJ2-3; perhaps D is TRBD1 or TRBD2 (5 bases each). The ends were cut back, 4 bases at V and 0 bases at J, with 15 bases in the middle. CDR1 and CDR2 (germline): SGHRS, YFSETQ. The length of the CDR3 is 16 residues. In DNA form, the CDR3 reads TGCGCCAGCAGCGCAATCGGGACGGATAGCACAGATACGCAGTATTTT. Residues: CASSAIGTDSTDTQYF. The whole variable domain, remainder taken from reference TRBV5-1 and TRBJ2-3, is KAGVTQTPRYLIKTRGQQVTLSCSPISGHRSVSWYQQTPGQGLQFLFEYFSETQRNKGNFPGRFSGRQFSNSRSEMNVSTLELGDSALYLCASSAIGTDSTDTQYFGPGTRLTVL.

This clonotype was seen ten or more times. This chain uses TRBV4-1 with TRBJ2-7; 9 positions match TRBD1. The CDR3 runs to 15 residues. Trimming removed 1 base from V and 6 bases from J; junction bases left unmatched: 7. Germline-derived CDR1 and CDR2 are MGHRA and YSYEKL. CDR3 protein: CASSQGQGVHGEQYF. DNA of the CDR3: TGCGCCAGCAGCCAAGGACAGGGGGTTCACGGCGAGCAGTACTTC.

The chain joins TRBV6-2 or TRBV6-3 to TRBJ1-1; 10 nucleotides agree with TRBD1. V was pared by 5 bases and J by 4 bases, with 7 bases of the junction left unmatched. Germline assignment: CDR1 MNHEY and CDR2 SVGEGT. The CDR3 is 15 amino acids. The CDR3 coding sequence is TGTGCCAGCAGTCATAGGGACAGGGGCGGCACTGAAGCTTTCTTT. The encoded protein is CASSHRDRGGTEAFF.

In its sample, this clonotype was seen many times. The chain joins TRBV7-9 to TRBJ1-4, with D perhaps matching TRBD1 (6 bases). This CDR3 has 13 residues. Germline values: CDR1 SEHNR, CDR2 FQNEAQ (reference sequence). Trimming left V 2 bases short and J 5 bases short, with 6 bases between. DNA for the CDR3: TGTGCCAGCAGCTTAACAGGGAATGAAAAACTGTTTTTT. This sequence encodes CASSLTGNEKLFF.

This clonotype was found many times. CDR3 in amino acids: CASSLVTGVNNEQFF. The CDR3 nucleotides read TGTGCCAGCAGTTTAGTCACGGGGGTGAACAATGAGCAGTTCTTC. This rearrangement joins TRBV12-3 or TRBV12-4 to TRBJ2-1; TRBD2 is a possible D gene (6 bases). The V and J ends lost 1 base and 5 bases respectively, with 12 bases between them. The CDR3 runs to 15 residues.

This clonotype was seen at least ten times. The genes are TRBV5-1 and TRBJ2-2; 7 positions match TRBD1. The CDR3 is 16 residues long. The J segment lost 1 base and the V segment lost 4 bases, leaving 7 bases of the junction unmatched. Germline CDR1 reads SGHRS; CDR2 reads YFSETQ. The CDR3, as DNA: TGCGCCAGCAGCCCCACTAGGGGGCAGAACACCGGGGAGCTGTTTTTT. Its translation: CASSPTRGQNTGELFF.

This clonotype was recorded many times. The chain recombines TRBV29-1 with TRBJ2-3, with D possibly matching TRBD1 (6 bases). The CDR3 is made up of 13 amino acids. The germline V gene has CDR1 SQVTM and CDR2 ANQGSEA. Trimming shortened V by 3 bases and J by 3 bases, and 10 bases separated the two germline ends. The CDR3 nucleotides are TGCAGCGTTGACCAACAGGGAACAGATACGCAGTATTTT. Amino acids: CSVDQQGTDTQYF.

This clonotype came up many times. DNA of the CDR3: TGTGCCAGCACGGAGTCGCGGGGGGCCCTCATTATCCAAGAGACCCAGTACTTC. It yields the protein CASTESRGALIIQETQYF. The rearrangement uses TRBV28 and TRBJ2-5; 8 bases are shared with TRBD2. This CDR3 comprises 18 residues. CDR1 and CDR2 from the germline V gene are MDHEN and SYDVKM. The V and J ends lost 7 bases and 1 base, in that order; junction bases with no gene match: 17.

This clonotype was found many times. This chain joins TRBV4-1 and TRBJ1-1, with TRBD1 identical over 7 bases. From germline, CDR1 is MGHRA and CDR2 YSYEKL. The CDR3 loop spans 16 amino acids. V lost 3 bases to trimming and J lost 4 bases; unmatched junction nucleotides: 11. The CDR3 nucleotides read TGCGCCAGCAGCCAGACACCGACAGGGAGGTCCACTGAAGCTTTCTTT. Protein: CASSQTPTGRSTEAFF.

This clonotype occurred many times. The rearrangement joins TRBV20-1 to TRBJ1-5; 7 bases agree with TRBD1. The CDR3 consists of 13 residues. Trimming removed 5 bases from V and 6 bases from J; junction bases left unmatched: 7. CDR1 is DFQATT and CDR2 is SNEGSKA in the germline V gene (reference sequence). The CDR3 nucleotides are TGCAGTGCTGTACAGGGGAACGGTCAGCCCCAGCATTTT. Translation gives CSAVQGNGQPQHF.

The chain employs TRBV7-3 and TRBJ2-5; no definite D call. The CDR3 loop spans 12 amino acids. V was trimmed by 4 bases and J by 6 bases, leaving 9 bases between them. The germline CDR1 and CDR2 sequences are SGHTA and FQGTGA. CDR3 sequence reads: CASSSNDQTQYF. The CDR3 DNA sequence: TGTGCCAGCAGCTCCAATGACCAGACCCAGTACTTC.

This clonotype has at least ten counts. The chain recombines TRBV20-1 with TRBJ1-4; D is uncertain. V dropped 3 bases and J dropped 8 bases, with 19 bases sitting between them. Germline V gene sequence: CDR1 DFQATT, CDR2 SNEGSKA (reference sequence). The CDR3 spans 15 residues. CDR3 sequence: CSARGVWPVEEKLFF. In DNA, the CDR3 is TGCAGTGCTAGGGGAGTATGGCCTGTAGAAGAAAAACTGTTTTTT.

The chain recombines TRBV27 with TRBJ2-2, with D possibly being TRBD1 or TRBD2 (6 bases each). The CDR3 length is 15 residues. The V end was cut by 5 bases, the J end by 9 bases, with 19 bases between. Looked up from germline, CDR1 is MNHEY and CDR2 is SMNVEV (reference sequence). The CDR3 spells CASSPPTGASRELFF. The CDR3 nucleotides read TGTGCCAGCAGTCCCCCTACGGGGGCAAGCAGGGAGCTGTTTTTT.

This clonotype was picked up many times. This rearrangement joins TRBV20-1 to TRBJ2-3; D is perhaps TRBD1 (6 bases). Between the trimmed V and J ends, which lost 2 bases and 3 bases, there was a span of 12 bases. Germline V CDR1 and CDR2: DFQATT, SNEGSKA (reference sequence). This CDR3 comprises 14 residues. CDR3 DNA: TGCAGTGCTAGAAGGGGGTACTGGACAGATACGCAGTATTTT. Its protein product is CSARRGYWTDTQYF.

Remarks on this clonotype: This may stem from a read error, because a much larger clone lies one nucleotide away. This chain connects TRBV10-3 to TRBJ1-2, with D hard to call. V lost 4 bases and J lost 2, with 8 bases in between. Germline CDR1 ENHRY, CDR2 SYGVKD. The CDR3 is 13 residues long. DNA of the CDR3: TGTGCCATCAGTGTCGAAAGGAACTATGGCTACACCTTC. Residues: CAISVERNYGYTF.

This clonotype was picked up many times. This sequence joins TRBV4-2 and TRBJ1-1, with D possibly TRBD1 on 5 matching bases. This CDR3 is built from 14 residues. V shed 6 bases and J shed 3 bases, with 14 bases lying between them. Germline loops: CDR1 LGHNA, CDR2 YNFKEQ. Here the CDR3 reads CASRLKGQDTEAFF. CDR3 coding DNA: TGTGCCAGCAGACTAAAGGGGCAGGACACTGAAGCTTTCTTT.

This clonotype was recorded a few times. The chain links TRBV9 to TRBJ1-1, with 8 positions matching TRBD1. V dropped 2 bases and J dropped 4; count of bases not matched to a gene: 7. CDR1 SGDLS and CDR2 YYNGEE come from the germline V gene. The CDR3 is 15 residues long. The CDR3: CASSVTVTGGTEAFF. In nucleotides, the CDR3 is TGTGCCAGCAGCGTTACTGTTACAGGGGGCACTGAAGCTTTCTTT. Drawing the rest from reference TRBV9 and TRBJ1-1, the complete variable domain is DSGVTQTPKHLITATGQRVTLRCSPRSGDLSVYWYQQSLDQGLQFLIQYYNGEERAKGNILERFSAQQFPDLHSELNLSSLELGDSALYFCASSVTVTGGTEAFFGQGTRLTVV.

This clonotype appeared many times. The chain employs TRBV6-2 or TRBV6-3 and TRBJ2-2, with D maybe TRBD2 (5 bases). The length of the CDR3 is 13 residues. The V gene lost 7 bases and the J gene lost 4 bases, with 10 bases spanning the gap. Germline assignment: CDR1 MNHEY and CDR2 SVGEGT. The CDR3 is CASILAFTGELFF. The CDR3 DNA reads as TGTGCCAGCATCCTAGCTTTCACCGGGGAGCTGTTTTTT.

The sample holds a few counts of this clonotype. The chain uses TRBV5-1 and TRBJ1-2; TRBD1 aligns across 8 bases. The V and J ends lost 4 bases and 3 bases, in that order; junction bases with no gene match: 11. CDR1 is SGHRS, CDR2 YFSETQ, per germline. The CDR3 spans 16 residues. The CDR3, as DNA: TGCGCCAGCAGCGACGGACAGGGTCTCGGGTACTATGGCTACACCTTC. Translating it yields CASSDGQGLGYYGYTF.

This clonotype came up many times. The chain uses TRBV29-1 and TRBJ1-1, with TRBD1 as a possible D gene (6 bases). Germline V gene lookup returns CDR1 SQVTM and CDR2 ANQGSEA. The CDR3 consists of 12 residues. V lost 3 bases and J lost 2, with 7 bases in between. CDR3 sequence reads: CSVDGTNTEAFF. CDR3 in DNA: TGCAGCGTTGATGGGACAAACACTGAAGCTTTCTTT.